The clone carrying this T cell receptor (beta chain) has more than one count but fewer than ten. Its target is unknown. Sequencing used immunoSEQ multiplex PCR; TCRdb keeps in-frame clones, though not all of them. The table records roughly 10,000 clones, about 80% of them present only once. The entry originates in a study of somatic mutations in cytotoxic T cells in rheumatoid arthritis. Across the whole study: Patient blood (approximately 30 ml EDTA) was taken immediately after diagnosis and before treatment. Among the T-cell populations stained with V beta antibodies, some were separated by flow sorting at nearly 100% purity, including V beta1+ cells whose TCRB was sequenced. Regarding the study as a whole: Antigens recognized by the expanded CD8+ clones were unknown. Within 8 of 65 patients, the single biggest CD8+ clone made up more than 20% of CD8+ cells.

V gave up 5 bases and J gave up 4 bases; unmatched junction bases: 6. The CDR3 consists of 14 residues. CDR1 and CDR2 (germline): ENHRY, SYGVKD. The sequenced sample consisted of CD8+ T cells sorted from blood. The V and J genes are TRBV10-3 and TRBJ2-7; 9 bases line up with TRBD1. The clonotype originates from an adult with rheumatoid arthritis. CDR3 coding DNA: TGTGCCATCAGTCCCACGGACAGGGGTTACGAGCAGTACTTC. Protein sequence: CAISPTDRGYEQYF.